This T cell receptor beta chain was recovered during a study of post-analysis software for immune sequencing data. Whole-study context: Clinical courses comprised relapsing-remitting, secondary progressive and progressive-relapsing multiple sclerosis.

Trimming took 4 bases from V and 5 from J, leaving 12 bases between them. The CDR3 covers 14 residues. This clonotype has a count of ten or more. Its antigen is currently unknown. Whole-study results and caveats: About 5 TRBV segments occurring more often in patients than controls included TRBV5-6, TRBV5-1 and TRBV20-1. Multiple sclerosis patients showed significantly lower normalized Chao1 diversity than controls did. F measure showed strong co-clustering of same-batch samples.

Sequencing libraries made from TCR beta cDNA carried unique molecular identifiers. cDNA molecules numbering roughly 0.5 million came from about 1 to 10 million T cells. TCRdb redid the calling of the PCR reads with MiXCR, one entry per CDR3 protein. The sample has a few hundred thousand distinct CDR3 sequences, approximately 31% seen once. The receptor was isolated from a girl aged 2 to 17 with multiple sclerosis. The sample taken for sequencing was blood. The genes are TRBV12-3 or TRBV12-4 and TRBJ2-1, with D perhaps matching TRBD2 (6 bases). This chain's CDR3 is CASSSRERNNEQFF. The CDR3 DNA is TGTGCCAGCAGTTCCCGGGAGAGAAACAATGAGCAGTTCTTC.